This T cell receptor beta chain was sequenced in a study of a mutant IDH1 vaccine in newly diagnosed glioma. Method: immunoSEQ multiplex PCR; TCRdb's copy keeps in-frame clones and lacks some. The sample has 85,000 to 100,000 clones, roughly 90% seen once. Time point described: baseline, week 1 (first vaccination visit). The treatment here: pre-vaccination baseline after standard-of-care therapy. CDR1 is MNHEY and CDR2 is SMNVEV in the germline V gene (reference sequence). Trimming took 3 bases from V and 6 from J, leaving 14 bases between them. This CDR3 comprises 14 residues. The rearrangement links TRBV27 to TRBJ1-1, with TRBD1 as a possible D gene (5 bases). Sequenced here: PBMCs, sampled from a glioma patient treated with radiotherapy, temozolomide or both. This receptor was taken from a woman aged 45-65 years with glioma. CDR3 residues: CASSFTGSGAEAFF. The CDR3 coding sequence is TGTGCCAGCAGTTTTACAGGTTCCGGCGCTGAAGCTTTCTTT.